This T cell receptor beta chain was recorded in a study of blood T cells in healthy people across ages. For the second PCR, which ran for about 7 to 11 cycles, a sample-barcoded 5' primer and a J-beta primer mix were used. TCRdb recomputed calls from the 5' RACE reads with MiXCR, one row per CDR3 protein. This table has 2 million or so distinct CDR3 sequences, around 50% appearing once. There are a few counts of this clonotype. The antigen is unknown. The V segment lost 5 bases and the J segment 0 bases; nucleotides outside the gene matches: 19. The germline CDR1 and CDR2 sequences are DFQATT and SNEGSKA (reference sequence). The CDR3 has 20 residues. General study results and limits: The study regarded diversity estimates from one million T cells as underestimates. Possibly, changes in expanded clonotypes were confounded because donor CMV status was unknown.

The clonotype comes from a woman aged 35 to 49 in good health. The V and J genes are TRBV20-1 and TRBJ2-3; 11 bases fit TRBD2. The sequenced sample consisted of blood. The CDR3 protein is CSAPRTIPSGGTTSTDTQYF. CDR3 sequence (DNA): TGCAGTGCTCCCCGCACGATCCCTAGCGGGGGGACCACTAGCACAGATACGCAGTATTTT.